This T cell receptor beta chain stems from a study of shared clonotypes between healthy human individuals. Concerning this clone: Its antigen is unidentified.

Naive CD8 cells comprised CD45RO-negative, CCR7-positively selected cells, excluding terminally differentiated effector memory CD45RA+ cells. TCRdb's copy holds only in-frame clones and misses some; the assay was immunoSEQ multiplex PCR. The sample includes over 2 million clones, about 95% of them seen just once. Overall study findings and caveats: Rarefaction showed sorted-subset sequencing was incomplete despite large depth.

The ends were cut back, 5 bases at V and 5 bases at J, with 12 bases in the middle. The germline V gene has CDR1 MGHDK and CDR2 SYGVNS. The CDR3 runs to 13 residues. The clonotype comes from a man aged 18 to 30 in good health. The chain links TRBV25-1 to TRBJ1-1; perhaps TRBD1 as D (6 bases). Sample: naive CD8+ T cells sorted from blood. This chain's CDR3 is CASSTGMRTEAFF. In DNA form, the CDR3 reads TGTGCCAGCAGTACAGGGATGAGGACTGAAGCTTTCTTT.